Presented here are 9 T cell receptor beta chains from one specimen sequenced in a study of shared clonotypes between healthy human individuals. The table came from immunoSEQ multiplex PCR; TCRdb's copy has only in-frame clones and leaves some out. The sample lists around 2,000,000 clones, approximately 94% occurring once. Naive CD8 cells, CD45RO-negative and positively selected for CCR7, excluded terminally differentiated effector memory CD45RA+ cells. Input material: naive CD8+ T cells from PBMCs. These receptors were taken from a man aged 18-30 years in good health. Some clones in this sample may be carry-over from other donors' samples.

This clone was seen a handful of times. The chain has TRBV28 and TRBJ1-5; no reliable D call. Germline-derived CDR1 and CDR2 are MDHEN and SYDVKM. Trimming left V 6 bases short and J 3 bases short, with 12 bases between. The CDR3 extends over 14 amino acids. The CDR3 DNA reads TGTGCCAGCAGCCTGGTTGGGTACAATCAGCCCCAGCATTTT. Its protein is CASSLVGYNQPQHF.

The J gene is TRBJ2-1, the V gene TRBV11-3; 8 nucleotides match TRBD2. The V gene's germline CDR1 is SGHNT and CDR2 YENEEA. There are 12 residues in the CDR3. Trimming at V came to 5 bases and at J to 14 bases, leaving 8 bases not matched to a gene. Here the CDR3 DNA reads TGTGCCAGCAGCCTTCGGGAGGGCCGGAAGTTCTTC. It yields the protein CASSLREGRKFF.

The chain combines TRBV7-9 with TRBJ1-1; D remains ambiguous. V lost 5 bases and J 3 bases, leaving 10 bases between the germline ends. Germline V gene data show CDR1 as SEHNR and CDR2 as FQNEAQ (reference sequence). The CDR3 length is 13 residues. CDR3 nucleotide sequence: TGTGCCAGCAGCCCCCCTTGGGACACTGAAGCTTTCTTT. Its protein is CASSPPWDTEAFF.

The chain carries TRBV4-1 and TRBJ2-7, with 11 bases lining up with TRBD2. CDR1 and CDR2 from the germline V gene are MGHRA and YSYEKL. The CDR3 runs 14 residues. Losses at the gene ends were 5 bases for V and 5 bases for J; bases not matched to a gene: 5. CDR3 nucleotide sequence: TGCGCCAGCAGCTTAGCGGGAGGGCCCCACGAGCAGTACTTC. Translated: CASSLAGGPHEQYF.

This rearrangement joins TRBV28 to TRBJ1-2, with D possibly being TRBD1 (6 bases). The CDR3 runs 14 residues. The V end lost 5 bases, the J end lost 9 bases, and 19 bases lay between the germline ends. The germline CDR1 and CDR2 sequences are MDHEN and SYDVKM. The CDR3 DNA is TGTGCCAGCAGTGCCCCCGGACAGACTGCCCGCTACACCTTC. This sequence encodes CASSAPGQTARYTF.

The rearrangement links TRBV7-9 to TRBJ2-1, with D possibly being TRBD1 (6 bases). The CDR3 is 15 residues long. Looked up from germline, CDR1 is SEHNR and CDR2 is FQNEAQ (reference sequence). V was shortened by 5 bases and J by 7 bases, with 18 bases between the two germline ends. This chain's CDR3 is CASSPGGGSLNEQFF. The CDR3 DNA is TGTGCCAGCAGCCCTGGGGGCGGGTCTTTGAATGAGCAGTTCTTC. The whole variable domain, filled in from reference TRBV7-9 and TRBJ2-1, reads DTGVSQNPRHKITKRGQNVTFRCDPISEHNRLYWYRQTLGQGPEFLTYFQNEAQLEKSRLLSDRFSAERPKGSFSTLEIQRTEQGDSAMYLCASSPGGGSLNEQFFGPGTRLTVL.

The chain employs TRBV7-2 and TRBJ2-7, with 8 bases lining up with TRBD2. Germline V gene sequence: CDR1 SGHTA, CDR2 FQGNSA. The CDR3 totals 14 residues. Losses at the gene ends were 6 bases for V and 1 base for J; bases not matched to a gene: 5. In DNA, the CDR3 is TGTGCCAGCAGACAAGCGGGAGTGTCCTACGAGCAGTACTTC. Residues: CASRQAGVSYEQYF.

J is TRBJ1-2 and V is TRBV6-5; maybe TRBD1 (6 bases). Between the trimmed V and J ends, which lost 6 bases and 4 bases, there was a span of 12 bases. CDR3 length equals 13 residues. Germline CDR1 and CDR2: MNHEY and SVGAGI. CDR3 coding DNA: TGTGCCAGCAGAGAGGGGGGATCCTATGGCTACACCTTC. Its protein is CASREGGSYGYTF.

The CDR3 nucleotides read TGTGCCAGCAGCGCCTACAGGGGTGGGAACACTGAAGCTTTCTTT. It encodes CASSAYRGGNTEAFF. The chain recombines TRBV9 with TRBJ1-1; 7 nucleotides align to TRBD1. Losses at the gene ends were 3 bases for V and 1 base for J; bases not matched to a gene: 6. Germline V gene sequence: CDR1 SGDLS, CDR2 YYNGEE. This CDR3 region has 15 residues.